Presented here are 26 T cell receptor beta chains from one specimen sequenced in a study of shared clonotypes between healthy human individuals. Repertoires were generated with immunoSEQ multiplex PCR, while TCRdb's copy carries only in-frame clones and drops some. The table lists millions of clones, approximately 95% of them singletons. The sample comprised naive CD4+ T cells sorted from blood. As to subset: CD45RA+ positively selected. Receptors were obtained from a man aged 18 to 29 in good health.

This sequence joins TRBV15 and TRBJ2-3, with D possibly TRBD1 on 6 matching bases. The V gene lost 3 bases and the J gene lost 3 bases, with 7 bases spanning the gap. CDR3 size: 13 residues. CDR1 is LNHNV and CDR2 is YYDKDF in the germline V gene (reference sequence). This chain's CDR3 is CATSRDSTDTQYF. CDR3 DNA: TGTGCCACCAGCAGGGACAGTACAGATACGCAGTATTTT.

Only one count was recorded for this clone. V and J are TRBV4-3 and TRBJ1-4; no reliable D call. This CDR3 has 16 amino acids. The V gene lost 0 bases and the J gene lost 0 bases, with 8 bases spanning the gap. CDR1 is LGHNA, CDR2 YSLEER, per germline. DNA for the CDR3: TGCGCCAGCAGCCAAGACAGCGTCACAACTAATGAAAAACTGTTTTTT. Encoded protein: CASSQDSVTTNEKLFF.

Of note for this clone: Other DNA sequences of this sample code for an identical CDR3. The genes are TRBV6-1 and TRBJ1-4; D gene unclear. Germline CDR1 MNHNS, CDR2 SASEGT. Trimming removed 1 base at V and 4 bases at J, with 7 bases between. CDR3 length equals 14 residues. Written as DNA, the CDR3 is TGTGCCAGCAGTGAAGGAGGGCTTAATGAAAAACTGTTTTTT. This encodes CASSEGGLNEKLFF.

The V call is TRBV7-2, the J call TRBJ2-5; unclear D gene. Trimming stripped 5 bases from V and 5 bases from J, with 15 bases between. CDR3 size: 14 residues. Per germline, CDR1 SGHTA and CDR2 FQGNSA. CDR3 residues: CASSPTRLQETQYF. The CDR3 DNA reads TGTGCCAGCAGCCCGACCCGACTTCAGGAGACCCAGTACTTC. Together with reference TRBV7-2 and TRBJ2-5, the CDR3 gives the full variable domain: GAGVSQSPSNKVTEKGKDVELRCDPISGHTALYWYRQSLGQGLEFLIYFQGNSAPDKSGLPSDRFSAERTGGSVSTLTIQRTQQEDSAVYLCASSPTRLQETQYFGPGTRLLVL.

For the CDR3, the DNA is TGTGCCAGCAGCTTGTGGCCAGGGGGCCATGAAAAACTGTTTTTT. Translated: CASSLWPGGHEKLFF. J is TRBJ1-4 and V is TRBV5-6, with TRBD1 identical over 8 bases. This CDR3 region has 15 residues. Germline CDR1 reads SGHDT; CDR2 reads YYEEEE. J lost 6 bases, V lost 1 base, and 5 bases had no gene match.

The V gene is TRBV14, the J gene TRBJ1-2; D gene unclear. The CDR3 has 12 amino acids. V lost 5 bases to trimming and J lost 7 bases, with 11 bases between them. CDR1 is SGHDN and CDR2 is FVKESK in the germline V gene. The CDR3 sequence is CASSDWRAGYTF. CDR3 nucleotides: TGTGCCAGCAGCGACTGGAGGGCTGGCTACACCTTC. The full variable domain, its missing parts supplied by reference TRBV14 and TRBJ1-2, is EAGVTQFPSHSVIEKGQTVTLRCDPISGHDNLYWYRRVMGKEIKFLLHFVKESKQDESGMPNNRFLAERTGGTYSTLKVQPAELEDSGVYFCASSDWRAGYTFGSGTRLTVV.

The chain is built from TRBV5-4 and TRBJ2-7; TRBD1 might be the D (6 bases). V lost 5 bases to trimming and J lost 0 bases, with 12 bases between them. The CDR3 extends over 14 amino acids. Germline V gene sequence: CDR1 SGHNT, CDR2 YYREEE (reference sequence). CDR3 sequence (DNA): TGTGCCAGCAGATTAGACAGGAGCTCCTACGAGCAGTACTTC. Amino acids: CASRLDRSSYEQYF.

This chain joins TRBV6-6 and TRBJ1-5; 7 bases agree with TRBD1. Germline V CDR1 and CDR2: MNHNY, SVGAGI (reference sequence). The CDR3 is 14 residues long. V dropped 5 bases and J dropped 6; count of bases not matched to a gene: 7. CDR3 region: CASSTGQEGQPQHF. The CDR3 nucleotides read TGTGCCAGCAGTACTGGACAGGAGGGTCAGCCCCAGCATTTT.

Concerning this clone itself: This sample also contains other DNA sequences that code for the same CDR3. This chain connects TRBV25-1 to TRBJ1-1; D ambiguous. The V gene lost 11 bases and the J gene lost 1 base, with 8 bases spanning the gap. The length of the CDR3 is 11 residues. Germline CDR1 MGHDK, CDR2 SYGVNS. In DNA, the CDR3 is TGTGCCTCTAGAGCGAACACTGAAGCTTTCTTT. Translation: CASRANTEAFF.

The gene calls are TRBV25-1 and TRBJ2-1; D call uncertain. The CDR3 has 15 residues. V gave up 1 base and J gave up 3 bases, with 10 bases separating them. Germline-derived CDR1 and CDR2 are MGHDK and SYGVNS. The CDR3 is CASSESGQLYNEQFF. The CDR3 nucleotides are TGTGCCAGCAGTGAATCCGGGCAGCTCTACAATGAGCAGTTCTTC.

The chain combines TRBV19 with TRBJ1-5; D not certain. Germline CDR1 and CDR2: LNHDA and SQIVND (reference sequence). The CDR3 runs to 14 residues. Trimming cost V 1 base and J 2 bases, with 6 bases left between them. CDR3 sequence reads: CASSIAPGNQPQHF. As DNA, the CDR3 is TGTGCCAGTAGTATAGCTCCAGGCAATCAGCCCCAGCATTTT. Filled out from reference TRBV19 and TRBJ1-5, the complete variable domain reads DGGITQSPKYLFRKEGQNVTLSCEQNLNHDAMYWYRQDPGQGLRLIYYSQIVNDFQKGDIAEGYSVSREKKESFPLTVTSAQKNPTAFYLCASSIAPGNQPQHFGDGTRLSIL.

The chain uses TRBV19 and TRBJ1-4; no firm D call. Germline V gene data show CDR1 as LNHDA and CDR2 as SQIVND (reference sequence). The CDR3 runs 15 residues. Trimming removed 5 bases at V and 2 bases at J, with 12 bases between. This CDR3 reads CASSSRTATNEKLFF. The DNA for the CDR3 is TGTGCCAGTAGTTCACGGACGGCTACTAATGAAAAACTGTTTTTT.

Notes on this clone: The junction departs from germline at one end; a sequencing error may be responsible. The CDR3 DNA sequence: TGTGCCAGCAGTTACTCGACAGGGTTTATTTATTATGGCTACGCCTTC. Encoded protein: CASSYSTGFIYYGYAF. The rearrangement joins TRBV6-5 to TRBJ1-2, with 7 bases fitting TRBD1. The germline V gene encodes CDR1 MNHEY and CDR2 SVGAGI. The CDR3 spans 16 residues.

Only one count was recorded for this clone. The chain uses TRBV5-4 and TRBJ2-3; 7 nucleotides match TRBD2. Trimming took 6 bases from V and 4 from J; bases not matched to a gene: 14. The CDR3 sequence is 16 residues long. The germline V gene encodes CDR1 SGHNT and CDR2 YYREEE (reference sequence). The CDR3 DNA follows: TGTGCCAGCACCCCCAGAGGCGGGAGAGGAGCAGATACGCAGTATTTT. Amino acids: CASTPRGGRGADTQYF.

The chain's CDR3 is CASSLPGQGSPSPYEQYF. The CDR3 DNA is TGTGCCAGCAGCTTACCCGGACAGGGGTCACCTTCCCCCTACGAGCAGTACTTC. This chain uses TRBV7-2 with TRBJ2-7, with 9 bases that match TRBD1. V lost 2 bases and J lost 2; bases outside the gene matches: 13. Germline V gene data show CDR1 as SGHTA and CDR2 as FQGNSA. The CDR3 has 18 residues.

As regards this clone: This same CDR3 is encoded by further DNA sequences in the sample. The chain combines TRBV6-1 with TRBJ1-1; possibly TRBD1 for D (5 bases). V was cut by 2 bases and J by 2 bases, with 6 bases left in between. This CDR3 is built from 13 residues. Per germline, CDR1 MNHNS and CDR2 SASEGT. CDR3 protein: CASSETGNTEAFF. The CDR3 nucleotides are TGTGCCAGCAGTGAAACAGGAAACACTGAAGCTTTCTTT.

This chain joins TRBV6-1 and TRBJ1-4; tentatively, D is TRBD1 (5 bases). The V end lost 4 bases, the J end lost 4 bases, and 13 bases lay between the germline ends. The CDR3 consists of 15 residues. In germline, CDR1 is MNHNS, CDR2 SASEGT. The chain's CDR3 is CASSALTDINEKLFF. In DNA, the CDR3 is TGTGCCAGCAGTGCCTTGACAGACATTAATGAAAAACTGTTTTTT.

The chain employs TRBV7-9 and TRBJ2-3, with D perhaps TRBD1 (5 bases). Trimming cost V 4 bases and J 1 base, with 21 bases left between them. Germline V gene sequence: CDR1 SEHNR, CDR2 FQNEAQ (reference sequence). The CDR3 runs 18 residues. The chain's CDR3 is CASSSKGALLIGTDTQYF. The CDR3 DNA sequence: TGTGCCAGCAGCTCCAAAGGGGCCTTGTTGATCGGCACAGATACGCAGTATTTT.

This rearrangement joins TRBV11-1 to TRBJ1-1, with TRBD1 matching 7 bases. Germline V gene lookup returns CDR1 SGHAT and CDR2 FQDESV (reference sequence). This CDR3 spans 15 amino acids. Trimming cost V 1 base and J 0 bases; bases outside gene matches: 2. CDR3 DNA: TGTGCCAGCAGCTTAGAGGGGGCAATGAACACTGAAGCTTTCTTT. It yields the protein CASSLEGAMNTEAFF.

Concerning this clone: Different DNA sequences within this sample yield the same CDR3. The rearrangement uses TRBV18 and TRBJ1-5; D is unclear. V lost 4 bases, J lost 3 bases, and 10 bases lay in between. Germline loops: CDR1 KGHSH, CDR2 LQKENI. The CDR3 length is 14 residues. CDR3 bases: TGTGCCAGCTCACTAACAGATTCCAATCAGCCCCAGCATTTT. It is translated as CASSLTDSNQPQHF.

The rearrangement joins TRBV18 to TRBJ1-2; TRBD1 is a possible D gene (5 bases). This CDR3 is 12 amino acids long. Trimming shortened V by 3 bases and J by 8 bases, and 10 bases separated the two germline ends. Looked up from germline, CDR1 is KGHSH and CDR2 is LQKENI. CDR3 sequence (DNA): TGTGCCAGCTCACCTCTCGAGGGGGGCTACACCTTC. It codes for CASSPLEGGYTF.

The genes are TRBV5-4 and TRBJ2-5, with no clear D. With 0 bases removed from V and 5 bases from J, the gap between germline ends came to 8 bases. Per germline, CDR1 SGHNT and CDR2 YYREEE (reference sequence). CDR3 length: 13 amino acids. CDR3 bases: TGTGCCAGCAGCTTGGCGGTGGGGGAGACCCAGTACTTC. It translates to CASSLAVGETQYF.

The chain is built from TRBV10-2 and TRBJ2-1, with D tentatively TRBD2 (5 bases). This CDR3 is built from 19 residues. With 4 bases removed from V and 8 bases from J, the gap between germline ends came to 30 bases. Germline-derived CDR1 and CDR2 are WSHSY and SAAADI. In nucleotides, the CDR3 is TGCGCCAGCAGTGGAGGATTTTGGAGCGGTCCTATTAGAAGGGATGAGCAGTTCTTC. Amino acid sequence: CASSGGFWSGPIRRDEQFF.

The V and J genes are TRBV6-1 and TRBJ1-5; no clear D gene. This CDR3 comprises 16 residues. Trimming shortened V by 3 bases and J by 1 base, and 13 bases separated the two germline ends. Germline V gene data show CDR1 as MNHNS and CDR2 as SASEGT. The CDR3: CASSDPLGPSNQPQHF. In DNA, the CDR3 is TGTGCCAGCAGTGACCCTCTGGGCCCCAGCAATCAGCCCCAGCATTTT.

The rearrangement uses TRBV18 and TRBJ1-1; 9 bases are a match to TRBD1. V was pared by 3 bases and J by 2 bases, with 10 bases of the junction left unmatched. The germline V gene encodes CDR1 KGHSH and CDR2 LQKENI. This CDR3 has 17 residues. CDR3 sequence (DNA): TGTGCCAGCTCACCGGGGGGCCGACAGGGGGACAACACTGAAGCTTTCTTT. It translates to CASSPGGRQGDNTEAFF.

V and J are TRBV7-9 and TRBJ1-1; 10 positions agree with TRBD1. This CDR3 has 15 amino acids. Germline CDR1 and CDR2: SEHNR and FQNEAQ (reference sequence). The V and J ends lost 2 bases and 5 bases, in that order; junction bases with no gene match: 5. CDR3 region: CASSLRGTGETEAFF. Here the CDR3 DNA reads TGTGCCAGCAGCTTACGGGGGACAGGGGAAACTGAAGCTTTCTTT.